This T cell receptor (beta chain) was sequenced during a study of blood T cell repertoires in COVID-19. At the level of the study: The origin of the acute and convalescent COVID-19 samples was the United States, Italy and Spain. Sample material is recorded as cDNA or gDNA derived from T cells, B-cell-depleted T cells, or PBMCs.

The CDR3 has 15 amino acids. Germline V gene sequence: CDR1 MNHEY, CDR2 SVGAGI. The V gene end was trimmed by 4 bases and the J gene end by 5 bases; junction bases not matched to a gene: 6. How the authors handled the data: Researchers report that nucleated cell counts were estimated from reference gene primer amplification. The assay was immunoSEQ multiplex PCR, and TCRdb's table has in-frame clones only and misses some. V and J calls and clone size come straight from that table; D and trimming were deduced from the DNA. Of under 200,000 clones listed, 85% are singletons. Sequenced: peripheral blood. The chain recombines TRBV6-5 with TRBJ1-3; 9 nucleotides align to TRBD1. This TCR came from a woman older than 75 with acute or convalescent COVID-19. CDR3 DNA: TGTGCCAGCAGTTCCTACAGGGGGCAGAGAAACACCATATATTTT. It codes for CASSSYRGQRNTIYF.